This T cell receptor beta chain derives from a study of T cells in Graves' hyperthyroidism and ophthalmopathy. Study-level information: Blood was drawn when the patient was first diagnosed and still untreated. Overall study findings and caveats: Expanded thyroid clonotypes (above 0.001) were mostly also found in blood.

Regions amplified from RNA transcripts were the TCR beta CDR3 regions. First-round RT-PCR targeting the TCR CDR3 was performed with the HTBI primer set. Via MiXCR, TCRdb re-called the multiplex PCR reads, giving one row per CDR3 protein. The sample comprises approximately 640,000 distinct CDR3 sequences, 17% of which are singletons, and about 16% rests with the top ten. This clonotype was seen ten or more times. Antigen specificity is unknown. The germline gene is not matched at one end of the junction; a read error may be the cause. CDR1 SEHNR and CDR2 FQNEAQ come from the germline V gene (reference sequence). This CDR3 region has 12 residues.

This chain uses TRBV7-9 with TRBJ2-1, with D uncertain. This sequence was found in a man between 50 and 59 years old with Graves' hyperthyroidism. Sequencing was performed on blood. CDR3 amino acids: CASSLVSDEQFF. The CDR3 bases are TGCGCCAGCAGCTTGGTATCGGATGAGCAGTTCTTC. The variable domain in full, completed from reference TRBV7-9 and TRBJ2-1, reads DTGVSQNPRHKITKRGQNVTFRCDPISEHNRLYWYRQTLGQGPEFLTYFQNEAQLEKSRLLSDRFSAERPKGSFSTLEIQRTEQGDSAMYLCASSLVSDEQFFGPGTRLTVL.